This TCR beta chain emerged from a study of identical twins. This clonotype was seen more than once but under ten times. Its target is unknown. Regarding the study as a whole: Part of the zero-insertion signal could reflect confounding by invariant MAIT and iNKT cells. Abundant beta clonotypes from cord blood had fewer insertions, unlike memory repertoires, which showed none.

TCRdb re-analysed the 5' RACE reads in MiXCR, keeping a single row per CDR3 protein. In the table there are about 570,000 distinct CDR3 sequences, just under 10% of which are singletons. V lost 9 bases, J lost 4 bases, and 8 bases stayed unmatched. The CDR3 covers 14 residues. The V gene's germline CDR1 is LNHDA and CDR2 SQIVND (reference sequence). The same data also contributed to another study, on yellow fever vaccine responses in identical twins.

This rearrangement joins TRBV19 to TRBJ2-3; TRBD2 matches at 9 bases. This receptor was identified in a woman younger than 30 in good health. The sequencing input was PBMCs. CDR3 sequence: CASQGGLAPDTQYF. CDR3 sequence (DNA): TGTGCCAGCCAGGGGGGACTAGCACCAGATACGCAGTATTTT.